Below are 24 T cell receptor beta chains sequenced from a single sample in a study of blood T cell repertoires in COVID-19. Here immunoSEQ multiplex PCR was the method, and the copy in TCRdb shows in-frame clones only, minus some. The table has 100,000 to 150,000 clones, roughly 80% seen once. The sample was peripheral blood. These receptors were obtained from an elderly man with COVID-19, enrolled during active disease.

This chain uses TRBV9 with TRBJ2-7, with D possibly TRBD2 on 6 matching bases. V was shortened by 4 bases and J by 3 bases, with 20 bases between the two germline ends. Germline V gene lookup returns CDR1 SGDLS and CDR2 YYNGEE. This CDR3 spans 16 amino acids. The CDR3 region is CASSPTERVGGYEQYF. As DNA, the CDR3 is TGTGCCAGCAGCCCTACGGAGCGGGTCGGAGGCTACGAGCAGTACTTC.

The V call is TRBV18, the J call TRBJ1-1; tentatively, D is TRBD1 (6 bases). This CDR3 spans 14 amino acids. Germline CDR1 reads KGHSH; CDR2 reads LQKENI. The V end lost 3 bases, the J end lost 6 bases, and 14 bases lay between the germline ends. The DNA of the CDR3 is TGTGCCAGCTCACCCAACCGGGACATCTCTGAAGCTTTCTTT. Residues: CASSPNRDISEAFF.

V gene TRBV28 combines with J gene TRBJ2-7; the match to TRBD2 covers 7 bases. Germline CDR1 is MDHEN and CDR2 is SYDVKM. This CDR3 contains 12 residues. The CDR3 loop is CGVGKRGHEQYF. DNA of the CDR3: TGTGGGGTAGGAAAGCGGGGACACGAGCAGTACTTC.

Turning to this clone: Other DNA sequences in the same sample also yield this CDR3. The V call is TRBV5-8, the J call TRBJ2-1; 14 bases map to TRBD2. J gave up 7 bases and V 3 bases, and 9 bases lay outside the gene matches. This CDR3 region has 17 residues. Germline V gene data show CDR1 as SGHTS and CDR2 as YDEGEE. CDR3 nucleotides: TGTGCCAGCAGCTGGGGACTAGCGGGAGTAAGGGGAAATGAGCAGTTCTTC. Residues: CASSWGLAGVRGNEQFF.

The sample holds one count of this clone. This chain joins TRBV27 and TRBJ1-4; 8 nucleotides agree with TRBD1. From germline, CDR1 is MNHEY and CDR2 SMNVEV (reference sequence). This CDR3 has 17 residues. J gave up 6 bases and V 5 bases, and 14 bases lay outside the gene matches. The CDR3 region is CASSRTQRDRKYEKLFF. The CDR3 region has the DNA TGTGCCAGCAGTAGAACCCAACGGGACAGGAAATATGAAAAACTGTTTTTT.

On this clone: Here the CDR3 omits its conserved ending phenylalanine or tryptophan, so a read error is the likely source. The DNA is omitted, as the CDR3 cannot be located on it reliably, and the CDR3 follows TCRdb's listing. This chain joins TRBV21-1 and TRBJ2-7; the D call in the table, TRBD2, was not verified against the DNA. TRBV21-1 counts as a pseudogene. The CDR3 spans 8 amino acids, including both terminal residues. The CDR3 region is CASTTVAR.

This sequence joins TRBV12-3 or TRBV12-4 and TRBJ1-1; TRBD1 matches 8 bases. V was clipped by 6 bases and J by 11 bases; unmatched bases: 11. The CDR3 has 13 residues. The CDR3 here is CASREDRGWAAFF. DNA for the CDR3: TGTGCCAGCAGGGAAGACAGGGGATGGGCCGCTTTCTTT.

The CDR3 DNA reads TGTGCCAGCTCACCGACAGGCTGGGATTCACCCCTCCACTTT. It encodes CASSPTGWDSPLHF. This sequence joins TRBV18 and TRBJ1-6, with D possibly TRBD1 on 6 matching bases. Per the germline V gene, CDR1 is KGHSH and CDR2 is LQKENI. The CDR3 runs 14 residues. With 3 bases removed from V and 8 bases from J, the gap between germline ends came to 11 bases.

V usage is TRBV4-2 and J usage is TRBJ1-2; 7 bases agree with TRBD1. This CDR3 comprises 15 residues. V was pared by 5 bases and J by 6 bases, with 12 bases of the junction left unmatched. Germline V lookup: CDR1 LGHNA, CDR2 YNFKEQ. This CDR3 is CASSYLGGGADGYTF. DNA of the CDR3: TGTGCCAGCAGCTACTTAGGAGGGGGCGCGGATGGCTACACCTTC.

This chain connects TRBV27 to TRBJ1-2; TRBD1 might be the D (6 bases). The CDR3 extends over 16 amino acids. Trimming pared 5 bases from V and 0 bases from J, leaving 16 bases between. In germline, CDR1 is MNHEY, CDR2 SMNVEV (reference sequence). CDR3 sequence: CASSPGTQNTNYGYTF. In DNA form, the CDR3 reads TGTGCCAGCAGTCCCGGGACACAGAATACTAACTATGGCTACACCTTC.

This chain uses TRBV5-1 with TRBJ2-3; 11 bases match TRBD2. Germline V gene data show CDR1 as SGHRS and CDR2 as YFSETQ. CDR3 length: 16 residues. V gave up 4 bases and J gave up 0 bases; unmatched junction bases: 4. This chain's CDR3 is CASSPGLAASTDTQYF. In DNA, the CDR3 is TGCGCCAGCAGCCCGGGACTAGCGGCTAGCACAGATACGCAGTATTTT.

This rearrangement joins TRBV4-1 to TRBJ2-4; 9 bases agree with TRBD2. The ends lost 1 base at V and 2 bases at J; junction bases unmatched: 6. This CDR3 is built from 17 residues. CDR1 and CDR2 from the germline V gene are MGHRA and YSYEKL. This CDR3 reads CASSQVAGEGPKNIQYF. For the CDR3, the DNA is TGCGCCAGCAGCCAAGTAGCGGGAGAAGGGCCCAAAAACATTCAGTACTTC.

The chain uses TRBV28 and TRBJ2-3, with 10 bases that match TRBD1. CDR1 MDHEN and CDR2 SYDVKM come from the germline V gene. J lost 2 bases, V lost 7 bases, and 6 bases had no gene match. The CDR3 is 15 residues long. CDR3: CASTPGQGLTDTQYF. DNA for the CDR3: TGTGCCAGCACTCCGGGACAGGGGCTCACAGATACGCAGTATTTT.

This clone was counted between two and nine times. This chain joins TRBV5-4 and TRBJ2-7, with 8 bases matching TRBD1. V dropped 3 bases and J dropped 1; count of bases not matched to a gene: 21. Per germline, CDR1 SGHNT and CDR2 YYREEE (reference sequence). This CDR3 is built from 20 residues. CDR3 region: CASSYDSGTGGFLFSYEQYF. In DNA, the CDR3 is TGTGCCAGCAGCTATGATTCCGGGACAGGTGGGTTTTTGTTTTCCTACGAGCAGTACTTC.

V usage is TRBV4-2 and J usage is TRBJ2-7, with unresolved D. CDR3 size: 13 residues. V lost 1 base and J lost 5, with 9 bases in between. CDR1 is LGHNA, CDR2 YNFKEQ, per germline. CDR3 DNA: TGTGCCAGCAGCCAAGGAAACTACGACGAGCAGTACTTC. This codes for CASSQGNYDEQYF.

The V call is TRBV27, the J call TRBJ1-2, with 9 nucleotides matching TRBD1. The CDR3 covers 15 residues. The junction had 6 bases not matched to a gene; V was cut back by 6 bases and J by 1 base. Germline assignment: CDR1 MNHEY and CDR2 SMNVEV (reference sequence). Here the CDR3 DNA reads TGTGCCAGCAGGGGGTACAGGGGGCTTAACTATGGCTACACCTTC. This translates into CASRGYRGLNYGYTF.

This sequence joins TRBV7-2 and TRBJ2-1; weak D call: TRBD2 (5 bases). The CDR3 sequence is 16 residues long. Germline CDR1 and CDR2: SGHTA and FQGNSA. Trimming took 5 bases from V and 2 from J, leaving 16 bases between them. The CDR3 DNA is TGTGCCAGCAGCCTCTCATGGACTCCAACCTACAATGAGCAGTTCTTC. Amino acids: CASSLSWTPTYNEQFF.

The chain combines TRBV18 with TRBJ2-7; D unresolved. Germline V CDR1 and CDR2: KGHSH, LQKENI. Trimming pared 5 bases from V and 2 bases from J, leaving 7 bases between. The CDR3 runs 12 residues. The CDR3 sequence is CASSSQTYEQYF. The CDR3 bases are TGTGCCAGCTCATCCCAGACCTACGAGCAGTACTTC.

This clone has just one count. V usage is TRBV18 and J usage is TRBJ2-1; the match to TRBD1 covers 7 bases. The V and J ends lost 4 bases and 8 bases, in that order; junction bases with no gene match: 17. The CDR3 has 17 amino acids. Germline values: CDR1 KGHSH, CDR2 LQKENI. The CDR3 loop reads CASSLWFEGAIGDEQFF. CDR3 bases: TGTGCCAGCTCACTCTGGTTTGAGGGGGCTATCGGGGATGAGCAGTTCTTC.

By sample fraction, this clone is medium-sized. The chain uses TRBV2 and TRBJ2-1; 11 bases are a match to TRBD2. The CDR3 extends over 14 amino acids. Trimming removed 5 bases from V and 3 bases from J; junction bases left unmatched: 0. Germline V gene sequence: CDR1 SNHLY, CDR2 FYNNEI. The DNA of the CDR3 is TGTGCCAGCAGTACTAGCGGGAGCTACAATGAGCAGTTCTTC. This encodes CASSTSGSYNEQFF.

The CDR3 bases are TGTGCCAGCAGCCAAGATCGTCACAGTAAAATGAACACTGAAGCTTTCTTT. This sequence encodes CASSQDRHSKMNTEAFF. The gene calls are TRBV14 and TRBJ1-1; D is unclear. CDR3 length equals 17 residues. CDR1 and CDR2 (germline): SGHDN, FVKESK. V was clipped by 0 bases and J by 0 bases, with 14 bases between them.

In this sample, this clone turned up once. The chain employs TRBV5-1 and TRBJ2-7; 8 nucleotides agree with TRBD1. The CDR3 consists of 15 residues. CDR1 and CDR2 from the germline V gene are SGHRS and YFSETQ. Trimming at V came to 2 bases and at J to 6 bases, leaving 10 bases not matched to a gene. The CDR3 loop reads CASSFGGQGVGEQYF. As DNA, the CDR3 is TGCGCCAGCAGCTTCGGAGGACAGGGAGTTGGCGAGCAGTACTTC.

The rearrangement joins TRBV24-1 to TRBJ2-2, with D unresolved. The germline CDR1 and CDR2 sequences are KGHDR and SFDVKD. CDR3 length: 13 amino acids. V lost 6 bases and J lost 7, with 11 bases in between. DNA for the CDR3: TGTGCCACCAGTTTTCGAACAGACGGGGAGCTGTTTTTT. It yields the protein CATSFRTDGELFF.

V is TRBV19 and J is TRBJ1-5, with 10 bases lining up with TRBD1. Germline V gene lookup returns CDR1 LNHDA and CDR2 SQIVND (reference sequence). After removal of 4 bases from V and 0 bases from J, the junction contained 6 bases not matched to a gene. This CDR3 is 17 amino acids long. CDR3 sequence reads: CASSTDRGSYSNQPQHF. The CDR3 DNA reads as TGTGCCAGTAGTACGGACAGGGGGTCTTATAGCAATCAGCCCCAGCATTTT.